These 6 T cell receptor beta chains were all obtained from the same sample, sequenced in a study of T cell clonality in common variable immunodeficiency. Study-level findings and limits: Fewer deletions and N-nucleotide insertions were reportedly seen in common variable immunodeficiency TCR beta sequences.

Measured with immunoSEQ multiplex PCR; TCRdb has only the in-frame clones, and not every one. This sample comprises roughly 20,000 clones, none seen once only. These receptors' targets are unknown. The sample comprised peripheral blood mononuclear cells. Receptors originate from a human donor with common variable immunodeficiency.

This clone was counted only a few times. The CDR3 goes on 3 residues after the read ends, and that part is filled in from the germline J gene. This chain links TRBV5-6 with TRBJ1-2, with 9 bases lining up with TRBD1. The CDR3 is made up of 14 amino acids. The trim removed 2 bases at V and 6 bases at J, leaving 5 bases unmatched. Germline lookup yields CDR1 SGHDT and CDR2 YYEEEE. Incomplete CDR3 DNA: TGTGCCAGCAGCTTAAGGGACAGGGTTCATGGC. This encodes CASSLRDRVHG. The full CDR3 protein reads CASSLRDRVHGYTF.

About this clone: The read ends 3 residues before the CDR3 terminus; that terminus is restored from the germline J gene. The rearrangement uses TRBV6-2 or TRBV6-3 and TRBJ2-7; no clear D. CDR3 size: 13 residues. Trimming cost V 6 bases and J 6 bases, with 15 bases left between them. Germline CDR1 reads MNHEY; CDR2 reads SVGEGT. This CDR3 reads CASSFSGTAEQYF. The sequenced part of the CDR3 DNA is TGTGCCAGCAGCTTTTCCGGTACTGCCGAG.

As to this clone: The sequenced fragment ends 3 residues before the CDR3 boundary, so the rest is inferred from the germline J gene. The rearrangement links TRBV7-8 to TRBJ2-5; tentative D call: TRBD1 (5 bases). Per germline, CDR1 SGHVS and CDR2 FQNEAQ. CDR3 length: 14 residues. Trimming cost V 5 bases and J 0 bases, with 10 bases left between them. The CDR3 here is CASSPTAYQETQYF. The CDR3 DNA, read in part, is TGTGCCAGCAGCCCGACAGCCTACCAAGAGACC.

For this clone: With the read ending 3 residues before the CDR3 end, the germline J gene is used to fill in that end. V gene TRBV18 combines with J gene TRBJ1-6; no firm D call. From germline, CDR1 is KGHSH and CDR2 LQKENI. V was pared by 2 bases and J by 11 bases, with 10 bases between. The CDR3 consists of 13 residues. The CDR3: CASSPEPVAPLHF. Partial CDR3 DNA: TGTGCCAGCTCACCAGAGCCGGTAGCACCC.

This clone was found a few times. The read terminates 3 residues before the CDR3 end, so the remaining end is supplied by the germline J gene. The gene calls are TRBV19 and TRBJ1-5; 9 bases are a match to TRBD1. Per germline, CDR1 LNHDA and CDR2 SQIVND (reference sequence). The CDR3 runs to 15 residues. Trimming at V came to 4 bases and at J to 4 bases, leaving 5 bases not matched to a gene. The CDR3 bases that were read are TGTGCCAGTAGTAAAGGACAGGGGACAAATCAGCCC. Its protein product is CASSKGQGTNQP. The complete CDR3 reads CASSKGQGTNQPQHF.

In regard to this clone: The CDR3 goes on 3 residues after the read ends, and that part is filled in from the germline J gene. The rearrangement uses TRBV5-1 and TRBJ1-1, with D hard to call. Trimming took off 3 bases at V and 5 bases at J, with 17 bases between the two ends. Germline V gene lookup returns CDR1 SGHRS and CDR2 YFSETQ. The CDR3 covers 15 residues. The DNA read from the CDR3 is TGCGCCAGCAGCTCCGACACCCCCGGGGTGACTGAA. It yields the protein CASSSDTPGVTE. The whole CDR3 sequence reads CASSSDTPGVTEAFF.